A selection of T cell receptor beta chains follows, all from one sample in a study of blood T cell repertoires in COVID-19. Produced via immunoSEQ multiplex PCR; TCRdb's table is partial and in-frame only. The profile shows 140,000 or so clones, 81% of them singletons. Sequencing used peripheral blood. These receptors were taken from a human donor in a cohort sampled during active COVID-19. Both conserved end residues are part of each CDR3. Each record gives: CDR3 protein, CDR3 DNA, V gene, clone size, J gene, D gene. D genes are given only for firm matches. Clone size is not always given. Where it is, it says once, few, many or a class for expanded clones.

CDR3: CASSKDRVFSGELFF; DNA: TGTGCCAGCAGTAAAGACAGGGTGTTCAGCGGGGAGCTGTTTTTT; V: TRBV3-1/TRBV3-2; size: -; J: TRBJ2-2; D: TRBD1
CDR3: CASSLASGSSYEQYF; DNA: TGTGCCAGCAGCTTAGCTAGCGGGAGTTCTTACGAGCAGTACTTC; V: TRBV7-8; size: -; J: TRBJ2-7; D: TRBD2
CDR3: CASSLPQGTVGDEQFF; DNA: TGCGCCAGCAGCTTGCCCCAGGGGACCGTAGGGGATGAGCAGTTCTTC; V: TRBV5-1; size: many; J: TRBJ2-1; D: -
CDR3: CASSEGLAGSTDTQYF; DNA: TGCGCCAGCAGCGAGGGACTAGCGGGAAGCACAGATACGCAGTATTTT; V: TRBV5-1; size: -; J: TRBJ2-3; D: TRBD2
CDR3: CASSYPRTSSPLPAGQFF; DNA: TGTGCCAGCAGTTACCCTCGGACTAGCTCTCCTCTCCCGGCGGGGCAGTTCTTC; V: TRBV6-2/TRBV6-3; size: -; J: TRBJ2-1; D: TRBD2
CDR3: CASSLGGSIAYEQYF; DNA: TGTGCCAGCAGCTTAGGCGGGAGTATCGCCTACGAGCAGTACTTC; V: TRBV7-2; size: -; J: TRBJ2-7; D: TRBD2
CDR3: CATSGLLPGQSSYEQYF; DNA: TGTGCCACCAGCGGCCTATTACCGGGACAGAGCTCCTACGAGCAGTACTTC; V: TRBV15; size: -; J: TRBJ2-7; D: TRBD1
CDR3: CASSPSGTGTGELFF; DNA: TGTGCCAGCAGTCCATCCGGGACAGGCACCGGGGAGCTGTTTTTT; V: TRBV27; size: -; J: TRBJ2-2; D: TRBD1
CDR3: CARGDRGNGYTF; DNA: TGTGCCAGAGGGGACAGGGGGAATGGCTACACCTTC; V: TRBV21-1; size: -; J: TRBJ1-2; D: -
CDR3: CASSQGHRGGNTIYF; DNA: TGTGCCAGCAGCCAAGGACACCGGGGTGGAAACACCATATATTTT; V: TRBV3-1/TRBV3-2; size: -; J: TRBJ1-3; D: -
CDR3: CASSLPDRSSGNTIYF; DNA: TGTGCCAGCAGTTTACCGGACAGATCCTCTGGAAACACCATATATTTT; V: TRBV28; size: -; J: TRBJ1-3; D: -
CDR3: CASSWGGRDYEQYF; DNA: TGCGCCAGCAGCTGGGGCGGGAGAGACTACGAGCAGTACTTC; V: TRBV5-1; size: -; J: TRBJ2-7; D: TRBD2
CDR3: CATSRGTRPDTQYF; DNA: TGTGCCACCAGCAGGGGGACTAGGCCAGATACGCAGTATTTT; V: TRBV15; size: -; J: TRBJ2-3; D: TRBD2